This T cell receptor (beta chain) was identified during a study of preoperative IRX-2 immunotherapy in early breast cancer. This sample's treatment: preoperative locoregional IRX-2 cytokine immunotherapy. Samples came from a phase Ib trial of preoperative locoregional IRX-2 cytokine immunotherapy. Produced via immunoSEQ multiplex PCR; TCRdb's table is partial and in-frame only. Of about 89,000 clones listed, 75% to 90% are singletons. The CDR3 consists of 14 residues. Unmatched junction bases numbered 9, after V lost 3 bases and J lost 5 bases. In germline, CDR1 is GTSNPN, CDR2 SVGIG (reference sequence).

Sequencing used tumor tissue, obtained after IRX-2 immunotherapy. This sequence originates from a human donor with breast cancer. This sequence joins TRBV30 and TRBJ2-5, with 7 positions matching TRBD1. CDR3 DNA: TGTGCCTGGAGCCGAGGGACAGTAGACGAGACCCAGTACTTC. Residues: CAWSRGTVDETQYF.